A selection of T cell receptor beta chains follows, all from one sample in a study of naive and memory T cell subsets. TCRdb re-called the UMI-ligation and nested PCR reads with MiXCR, one entry per CDR3 protein. The profile shows around 83,000 distinct CDR3 sequences, about 11% of them singletons. The sample was naive CD4+ T cells from blood. The receptors originated from a human donor in good health. The CDR3 runs from the conserved cysteine through the conserved F or W. The D gene is left open where the match is weak. Rows give clone size only sometimes, using once, few, many, or a class for an expanded clone.

v_gene	j_gene	abundance	d_gene	CDR3aa	CDR3nt
TRBV7-2	TRBJ1-1	few	TRBD1	CASSRGGYLKAFF	TGTGCCAGCAGCCGAGGGGGCTACCTTAAAGCTTTCTTT
TRBV15	TRBJ1-5	few	-	CATSRGQPNQPQHF	TGTGCCACCAGCAGAGGACAGCCCAATCAGCCCCAGCATTTT
TRBV15	TRBJ1-6	-	-	CATSTLSDTRSSYNSPLHF	TGTGCCACCAGCACCCTGTCTGACACGAGGAGCTCCTATAATTCACCCCTCCACTTT
TRBV6-6	TRBJ2-5	few	-	CASMPAKTGAETQYF	TGTGCCAGCATGCCCGCTAAGACAGGAGCAGAGACCCAGTACTTC
TRBV24-1	TRBJ2-3	-	-	CATSDLGDITDTQYF	TGTGCCACCAGTGATTTAGGGGACATCACAGATACGCAGTATTTT
TRBV7-2	TRBJ2-7	few	TRBD1	CASSLEDRVSYEQYF	TGTGCCAGCAGCTTAGAGGACAGGGTGTCCTACGAGCAGTACTTC
TRBV6-2/TRBV6-3	TRBJ2-4	-	-	CASSYSGGQNIQYF	TGTGCCAGCAGTTACTCTGGGGGTCAAAACATTCAGTACTTC
TRBV28	TRBJ2-7	-	-	CASSSLLSEQYF	TGTGCCAGCAGTTCCCTCTTGAGCGAGCAGTACTTC
TRBV7-2	TRBJ2-3	few	-	CASSSRPRGGTDTQYF	TGTGCCAGCAGCTCGAGGCCGCGGGGTGGCACAGATACGCAGTATTTT
TRBV20-1	TRBJ2-3	-	-	CSPSGSTDTQYF	TGCAGTCCCAGCGGGAGCACAGATACGCAGTATTTT
TRBV7-6	TRBJ2-3	many	-	CASSLELGTPSTDTQYF	TGTGCCAGCAGCTTAGAATTGGGAACCCCTAGCACAGATACGCAGTATTTT
TRBV14	TRBJ2-6	-	-	CASSQGTLSGANVLTF	TGTGCCAGCAGCCAAGGTACTCTCTCTGGGGCCAACGTCCTGACTTTC
TRBV7-2	TRBJ2-7	many	TRBD2	CASSGQGTSVYEQYF	TGTGCCAGCAGCGGACAAGGGACTAGCGTTTACGAGCAGTACTTC
TRBV3-1	TRBJ2-2	few	-	CASRTGTPNTGELFF	TGTGCCAGCAGAACCGGGACTCCAAACACCGGGGAGCTGTTTTTT
TRBV6-2/TRBV6-3	TRBJ2-5	-	-	CASSYSPPGKETQYF	TGTGCCAGCAGTTACTCCCCGCCCGGGAAAGAGACCCAGTACTTC
TRBV20-1	TRBJ2-1	many	-	CSATAVDEQFF	TGCAGTGCGACAGCGGTAGATGAGCAGTTCTTC
TRBV6-6	TRBJ2-2	few	TRBD1	CASAEGQGVPKVAGELFF	TGTGCCAGCGCCGAGGGGCAGGGGGTCCCGAAGGTCGCCGGGGAGCTGTTTTTT
TRBV6-2/TRBV6-3	TRBJ2-1	many	TRBD2	CASSSQPQAGANEQFF	TGTGCCAGCAGTAGCCAGCCTCAAGCGGGAGCCAATGAGCAGTTCTTC
TRBV24-1	TRBJ2-3	many	-	CATSVRNTQYF	TGTGCCACCAGCGTCAGGAATACGCAGTATTTT
TRBV7-4	TRBJ2-1	-	TRBD1	CASSLGDRDYSNEQFF	TGTGCCAGCAGCTTAGGGGACAGGGATTATAGCAATGAGCAGTTCTTC
TRBV11-1	TRBJ2-7	few	TRBD2	CASSSGLAGAYEQYF	TGTGCCAGCAGCTCGGGACTAGCGGGAGCCTACGAGCAGTACTTC
TRBV5-4	TRBJ1-4	-	-	CASSSNRAVNEKLFF	TGTGCCAGCAGCTCCAACAGGGCCGTTAATGAAAAACTGTTTTTT
TRBV7-3	TRBJ2-2	few	TRBD2	CASSLLRGSNTGELFF	TGTGCCAGCAGCTTACTGCGGGGGTCAAACACCGGGGAGCTGTTTTTT
TRBV7-2	TRBJ2-2	few	TRBD2	CASSELAGVLVRTGELFF	TGTGCCAGCAGCGAACTAGCGGGAGTTTTGGTCCGAACCGGGGAGCTGTTTTTT
TRBV7-2	TRBJ2-1	many	-	CASSHGHNEQFF	TGTGCCAGCAGCCACGGACACAATGAGCAGTTCTTC
TRBV6-5	TRBJ2-7	-	TRBD1	CASSQGTAYEQYF	TGTGCCAGCAGTCAAGGGACAGCCTACGAGCAGTACTTC